This paragraph reports one T cell receptor beta chain. This clonotype was counted at least ten times. Its antigen is still unknown. One base away there is no much larger clone; base qualities are not given. Libraries came from 5' RACE. The instrument was an Illumina HiSeq 2000. Template switching introduced a universal primer binding site; the final cDNA contained a unique molecular identifier, enabling accurate counting of TCR cDNA molecules. First-strand cDNA for TCR alpha and beta chains was synthesized from specific primers in the conserved constant-segment region. To control for contamination, every cDNA library carried two barcodes: a SMART-Mk sample barcode plus Illumina barcodes. Two successive PCR steps introduced TruSeq adapter sequences along with Illumina sample barcodes. TCR alpha and beta cDNA libraries were sequenced on the Illumina HiSeq platform with custom primers. The authors' pipeline ran thus. Raw reads were processed with MiGEC to extract unique molecular identifiers, and MiXCR was used to determine CDR3 positions. Recombination models were inferred per individual with the repgenHMM and IGoR tools using an EM algorithm. Shared clonotypes were analyzed with the tcR package in R, and sharing was normalized by the product of cloneset sizes. Out-of-frame nonproductive sequences were analyzed to study raw recombination free of thymic and clonal selection effects. TCRdb ran its own pipeline on the public reads, namely fastp trimming at Q25 and MiXCR clone calling, and kept in-frame beta chains. Rows with a matching CDR3 protein are joined into one entry that keeps the most common DNA and genes. The V and J calls and clone size are TCRdb's, not the authors'. The sample table holds roughly 720,000 distinct CDR3 sequences, of which roughly 20% were seen once. The ten largest make up about 12% of the sample.

The data derive from a study of identical twins (dated by TCRdb to between 2015 and 2016). General notes on the study: The study deep-sequenced TCR alpha and beta repertoires from monozygotic twins, unrelated adults of various ages and cord blood to test whether fetal clonotypes persist. To rule out contamination, the twin experiments were replicated at different times with different library preparation protocols. What the work shows at the level of the full study, not this receptor alone: Fewer insertions were carried by abundant cord blood beta clonotypes; a weaker similar trend was observed in young adult naive repertoires, while no such trend was observed in memory repertoires. Compared with coincidental sharing between unrelated individuals, an excess of low generation-probability sequences was observed among out-of-frame TCR alpha sequences shared between twins. Conclusions relied on cross-sectional statistical analysis, since the same donors could not be followed over many years. Excess twin sharing in beta out-of-frame sequences was weaker because fewer shared sequences lowered the signal-to-noise ratio. Zero-insertion analyses could be partly confounded by invariant T cells such as MAIT and iNKT, although diverse VJ usage argued against such confounding for most clonotypes. In monozygotic twins, out-of-frame TCR alpha sharing was systematically underestimated by recombination models, although the models agreed with sharing between unrelated individuals.

All donors were healthy Caucasians. Three pairs of female monozygotic twins, all aged roughly 18 to 30 years, made up the twin cohort. Peripheral blood mononuclear cells were used as the source from which RNA for TCR libraries was isolated. The cysteine opens and the phenylalanine closes a CDR3 of 15 amino acids. Here the CDR3 DNA is all that survives: 45 bases in frame from base 1. V loses 8 bases, J loses 4 bases, and the germline ends lie 18 bases apart. The germline V gene yields SNHLY for CDR1 and FYNNEI for CDR2. These same data were also listed under a study on T cells expressing NK-cell markers. According to the second study: Three sorted T-cell subsets (CD3+CD56+NKG2C+, CD3+CD56+NKG2C- and CD3+CD56-NKG2C+) from roughly 8 donors had their TCR beta-chain repertoires profiled. Among the eight sequenced donors, only one was HCMV-seronegative, while the other seven were HCMV-seropositive. To restrict sorting to alphabetaTCR-expressing T cells, an anti-gammadeltaTCR antibody was added in several experiments. In several donors, the dominant CD3+CD56+NKG2C+ clonotypes were among the top 10 CD8+ clonotypes and accounted for roughly 1.0-8% of CD8+ T cells. Those dominant clonotypes were again the most abundant among CD3+CD56-NKG2C+ cells in several donors, at about 28.3-65%. Whether the expanded NKG2C-expressing T cell clones were specific for HCMV antigens remained unclear. All eight donors whose samples were sequenced were randomly selected healthy volunteers, three of them men and five women. To determine HCMV serostatus, a commercial ELISA kit was used to detect HCMV-specific IgG in serum. For six donors, bulk peripheral blood T-cell repertoires were additionally sequenced from unsorted PBMC. Reads were demultiplexed and grouped by UMI with MIGEC, and clonotypes were assembled and quantified with MiTCR. Only TCR cDNA sequences supported by at least two reads were kept to exclude erroneous sequences. The tcR package was used for downstream repertoire analysis, with clonotypes matched between fractions based on CDR3 nucleotide sequence plus V segment. VDJmatch was used to annotate antigen specificity against VDJdb, with one amino acid substitution in CDR3 allowed.

Recombination linked TRBV2 to TRBJ1-5, with no confident D gene call. The sample comprised PBMCs. The TCR comes from a young woman in good health. DNA sequence: TGTGCCAGCTCACCTGGACCCACTAGGAATCAGCCCCAGCATTTT. The resulting protein is CASSPGPTRNQPQHF.